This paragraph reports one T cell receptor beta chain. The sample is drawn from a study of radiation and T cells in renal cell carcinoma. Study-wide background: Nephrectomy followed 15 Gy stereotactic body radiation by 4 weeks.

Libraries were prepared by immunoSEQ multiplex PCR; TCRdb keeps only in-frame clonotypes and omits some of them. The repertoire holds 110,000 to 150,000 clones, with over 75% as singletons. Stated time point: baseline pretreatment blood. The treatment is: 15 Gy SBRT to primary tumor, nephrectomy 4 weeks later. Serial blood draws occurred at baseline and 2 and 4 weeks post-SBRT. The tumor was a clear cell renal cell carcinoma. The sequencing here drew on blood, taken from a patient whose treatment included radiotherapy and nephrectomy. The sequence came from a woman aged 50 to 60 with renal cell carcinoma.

The CDR3 nucleotides read TGCGCCAGCAGCTTGGATTCGGGAGACACTGAAGCTTTCTTT. Amino acids: CASSLDSGDTEAFF. V gene TRBV5-1 combines with J gene TRBJ1-1; D gene uncertain. Trimming took 0 bases from V and 3 from J, leaving 9 bases between them. From germline, CDR1 is SGHRS and CDR2 YFSETQ. This CDR3 region has 14 residues.